Below are 22 T cell receptor beta chains sequenced from a single sample in a study of chemoradiotherapy in HPV16-positive cancers (dated by TCRdb to 2021 to 2024). Library construction relied on the immunoSEQ multiplex PCR assay. TCRdb took this table from immuneACCESS and kept in-frame rearrangements with V and J called. Such tables lack part of the clones; where checked against another copy, unresolved V genes explain under half of the gap, and the rest is unexplained. This sample lists some 11,000 clones; 63% were detected once. Of the sample, around 21% falls within the top ten clones. Collection of the sample occurred from a patient who underwent chemoradiotherapy. Every receptor here comes from a human donor with HPV-associated anogenital cancer.

The chain links TRBV7-2 to TRBJ2-7; D is unresolved. V lost 5 bases to trimming and J lost 1 base, with 6 bases between them. The CDR3 length is 12 residues. Looked up from germline, CDR1 is SGHTA and CDR2 is FQGNSA. The CDR3, as DNA: TGTGCCAGCAGCCAACATTCCTACGAGCAGTACTTC. The encoded protein is CASSQHSYEQYF.

A single count supports this clone. The V gene is TRBV21-1, the J gene TRBJ1-2. TRBV21-1 is labeled a pseudogene. There are 17 residues in the CDR3. The CDR3 DNA follows: TGTGCCAGCAGCAAAACTTGCCAGGAGGGACCTAACTATGGCTACACCTTC. Translation: CASSKTCQEGPNYGYTF.

This clone was counted only a few times. The gene calls are TRBV5-1 and TRBJ2-1; 9 positions match TRBD2. CDR1 SGHRS and CDR2 YFSETQ come from the germline V gene. The V gene end was trimmed by 0 bases and the J gene end by 6 bases; junction bases not matched to a gene: 4. CDR3 length equals 15 residues. The CDR3: CASSLAPSGANEQFF. CDR3 coding DNA: TGCGCCAGCAGCTTGGCCCCTAGCGGGGCCAATGAGCAGTTCTTC.

A few counts support this clone. The J gene is TRBJ1-3, the V gene TRBV25-1; a weak D match, TRBD1 (6 bases). CDR1 MGHDK and CDR2 SYGVNS come from the germline V gene. With 3 bases removed from V and 4 bases from J, the gap between germline ends came to 13 bases. The CDR3 covers 15 residues. This CDR3 reads CASSEAGAEGNTIYF. The CDR3 DNA sequence: TGTGCCAGCAGTGAGGCAGGGGCGGAAGGAAACACCATATATTTT.

This chain joins TRBV7-2 and TRBJ2-1; 10 nucleotides line up with TRBD2. Germline CDR1 reads SGHTA; CDR2 reads FQGNSA. The ends lost 5 bases at V and 3 bases at J; junction bases unmatched: 13. The CDR3 runs to 18 residues. CDR3 in amino acids: CASSRLYSSGGLYNEQFF. The CDR3 nucleotides are TGTGCCAGCAGCCGACTGTATTCTAGCGGGGGCCTCTACAATGAGCAGTTCTTC.

The V call is TRBV5-6, the J call TRBJ1-2; a weak D match, TRBD1 (5 bases). V gave up 4 bases and J gave up 7 bases, with 17 bases separating them. The CDR3 runs 14 residues. Germline loops: CDR1 SGHDT, CDR2 YYEEEE. Here the CDR3 reads CASSLAGYGAGYTF. The DNA for the CDR3 is TGTGCCAGCAGCCTTGCAGGGTATGGGGCTGGCTACACCTTC. The entire variable domain, with the rest obtained from reference TRBV5-6 and TRBJ1-2, is as follows: DAGVTQSPTHLIKTRGQQVTLRCSPKSGHDTVSWYQQALGQGPQFIFQYYEEEERQRGNFPDRFSGHQFPNYSSELNVNALLLGDSALYLCASSLAGYGAGYTFGSGTRLTVV.

The sample holds a few counts of this clone. The chain links TRBV14 to TRBJ2-1, with TRBD2 matching 12 bases. J lost 6 bases, V lost 5 bases, and 8 bases had no gene match. The CDR3 extends over 16 amino acids. In germline, CDR1 is SGHDN, CDR2 FVKESK. CDR3 loop: CASSYAGTSGLNEQFF. The CDR3 DNA reads as TGTGCCAGCAGCTACGCCGGGACTAGCGGGCTCAATGAGCAGTTCTTC.

The chain carries TRBV5-5 and TRBJ1-2; D is unclear. Per the germline V gene, CDR1 is SGHKS and CDR2 is YYEKEE (reference sequence). The CDR3 has 14 residues. Trimming removed 0 bases at V and 4 bases at J, with 10 bases between. The CDR3 DNA follows: TGTGCCAGCAGCTTGGACGGGAGAACCTATGGCTACACCTTC. Encoded protein: CASSLDGRTYGYTF.

V usage is TRBV6-1 and J usage is TRBJ1-3; maybe TRBD1 (6 bases). CDR3 size: 15 residues. Trimming removed 4 bases at V and 4 bases at J, with 14 bases between. The germline V gene encodes CDR1 MNHNS and CDR2 SASEGT. The chain's CDR3 is CASSVEGVLGNTIYF. The CDR3 bases are TGTGCCAGCAGTGTGGAGGGGGTCCTGGGAAACACCATATATTTT.

This chain uses TRBV5-5 with TRBJ1-2; TRBD1 agrees at 7 bases. The CDR3 sequence is 15 residues long. Per germline, CDR1 SGHKS and CDR2 YYEKEE (reference sequence). The V and J ends lost 2 bases and 3 bases, in that order; junction bases with no gene match: 7. This CDR3 is CASSFHPGGDYGYTF. CDR3 coding DNA: TGTGCCAGCAGCTTTCACCCAGGGGGTGACTATGGCTACACCTTC.

V and J are TRBV28 and TRBJ2-7; 9 bases line up with TRBD1. V was clipped by 4 bases and J by 7 bases; unmatched bases: 8. The CDR3 extends over 14 amino acids. Germline values: CDR1 MDHEN, CDR2 SYDVKM. The CDR3 sequence is CASSSRDRASEQYF. The CDR3 DNA sequence: TGTGCCAGCAGTTCCCGGGACAGGGCGAGTGAGCAGTACTTC.

The V and J genes are TRBV29-1 and TRBJ1-5; D uncertain. The germline V and J ends were trimmed by 6 bases and 2 bases, with 14 bases remaining between them. The V gene's germline CDR1 is SQVTM and CDR2 ANQGSEA. There are 14 residues in the CDR3. CDR3 in DNA: TGCAGCGTCGTGGTGGGGAGCGGCAATCAGCCCCAGCATTTT. Protein sequence: CSVVVGSGNQPQHF.

This clone has just one count. The V call is TRBV7-3, the J call TRBJ1-1; the D gene is possibly TRBD1 (6 bases). Trimming pared 6 bases from V and 0 bases from J, leaving 17 bases between. The CDR3 sequence is 16 residues long. The V gene's germline CDR1 is SGHTA and CDR2 FQGTGA. CDR3 sequence (DNA): TGTGCCAGCAGGAGTCAACCAGGGGCCATGAACACTGAAGCTTTCTTT. As protein: CASRSQPGAMNTEAFF.

The chain carries TRBV7-8 and TRBJ2-7; D remains unclear. The length of the CDR3 is 13 residues. Germline V lookup: CDR1 SGHVS, CDR2 FQNEAQ. V was pared by 4 bases and J by 3 bases, with 10 bases between. CDR3 region: CASSWAVGYEQYF. As DNA, the CDR3 is TGTGCCAGCAGCTGGGCGGTGGGCTACGAGCAGTACTTC.

The count of this clone is one. The chain has TRBV4-1 and TRBJ2-5, with D perhaps TRBD1 (6 bases). CDR1 and CDR2 from the germline V gene are MGHRA and YSYEKL. Between the trimmed V and J ends, which lost 4 bases and 1 base, there was a span of 13 bases. The CDR3 is 15 amino acids. CDR3 region: CASSRDRRVQETQYF. In DNA form, the CDR3 reads TGCGCCAGCAGCCGCGACAGGCGGGTCCAAGAGACCCAGTACTTC.

The V call is TRBV9, the J call TRBJ2-2; no firm D call. Trimming shortened V by 3 bases and J by 3 bases, and 9 bases separated the two germline ends. Germline V gene lookup returns CDR1 SGDLS and CDR2 YYNGEE. The CDR3 has 14 residues. The CDR3 DNA sequence: TGTGCCAGCAGCGCGGATGAGGACACCGGGGAGCTGTTTTTT. It encodes CASSADEDTGELFF.

The chain employs TRBV27 and TRBJ2-7; no clear D gene. V lost 0 bases and J lost 2, with 11 bases in between. The germline gives CDR1 MNHEY, CDR2 SMNVEV (reference sequence). The CDR3 covers 15 residues. The CDR3 loop reads CASSLSGKLAYEQYF. CDR3 DNA: TGTGCCAGCAGTTTATCAGGGAAATTGGCCTACGAGCAGTACTTC.

The CDR3 sequence is CASSLTLQGASNEQFF. CDR3 bases: TGCGCCAGCAGCTTGACGCTCCAGGGGGCGAGCAATGAGCAGTTCTTC. The V and J genes are TRBV5-1 and TRBJ2-1, with 8 positions matching TRBD1. The CDR3 loop spans 16 amino acids. V shed 1 base, J shed 6 bases, and the junction held 9 bases outside the gene matches. In germline, CDR1 is SGHRS, CDR2 YFSETQ.

This clone was counted once. The chain is built from TRBV18 and TRBJ1-1; 7 bases are shared with TRBD1. With 2 bases clipped from V and 8 bases from J, the junction kept 5 bases outside the gene matches. From germline, CDR1 is KGHSH and CDR2 LQKENI. The CDR3 has 13 amino acids. CDR3 protein: CASSPFRDREAFF. For the CDR3, the DNA is TGTGCCAGCTCACCATTCCGGGACAGAGAAGCTTTCTTT.

This clone has just one count. The V gene is TRBV29-1, the J gene TRBJ1-3, with a possible D match to TRBD1 (5 bases). CDR3 length equals 16 residues. Per germline, CDR1 SQVTM and CDR2 ANQGSEA. Deletions cut 5 bases from V and 0 bases from J, with 17 bases between. CDR3 amino acids: CSVPVQDKNSGNTIYF. Written as DNA, the CDR3 is TGCAGCGTTCCAGTCCAGGACAAGAACTCTGGAAACACCATATATTTT.

This clone was seen more than once but under ten times. The chain recombines TRBV10-1 with TRBJ2-3, with D unclear. V was trimmed by 0 bases and J by 6 bases, leaving 13 bases between them. This CDR3 has 15 residues. CDR1 is WNHNN and CDR2 is SYGVQD in the germline V gene (reference sequence). CDR3 coding DNA: TGCGCCAGCAGTGAGTCGAATTGCTTAATCGATACGCAGTATTTT. Its protein product is CASSESNCLIDTQYF.

Only one count was recorded for this clone. The chain employs TRBV5-1 and TRBJ1-5; D possibly corresponds to TRBD1 (5 bases). The CDR3 runs 13 residues. Germline assignment: CDR1 SGHRS and CDR2 YFSETQ. Trimming took off 4 bases at V and 3 bases at J, with 8 bases between the two ends. CDR3 protein: CASSPGLNQPQHF. CDR3 coding DNA: TGCGCCAGCAGCCCAGGGCTCAATCAGCCCCAGCATTTT.